The rows below give T cell receptor beta chains drawn from one sample of a study of cytomegalovirus exposure and HLA in healthy donors. Generated by immunoSEQ multiplex PCR, the TCRdb table keeps only in-frame clones and is missing some. The sample has some 200,000 clones, 79% seen once. The sample consisted of PBMCs. These TCRs come from a girl aged 10-17 years in good health and CMV-seropositive. Each CDR3 is given with its conserved first and last residue. The D gene is left open where the match is weak. Expanded clones are given a class, and other clones once, few, many or no size at all.

j_call,v_call,clone_size,d_call,cdr3_aa,cdr3_nt
TRBJ2-5,TRBV9,.,.,CASSVQGGQGTQYF,TGTGCCAGCAGCGTCCAGGGGGGCCAGGGGACCCAGTACTTC
TRBJ1-1,TRBV10-3,.,.,CAIPLRGGRGDTEAFF,TGTGCCATCCCCCTCCGGGGAGGGCGAGGGGACACTGAAGCTTTCTTT
TRBJ2-2,TRBV6-1,.,.,CASKEVSNTGELFF,TGTGCCAGCAAGGAGGTATCGAACACCGGGGAGCTGTTTTTT
TRBJ2-7,TRBV9,.,TRBD2,CASSALADIYYEQYF,TGTGCCAGCAGCGCCCTAGCGGATATCTACTACGAGCAGTACTTC
TRBJ1-1,TRBV9,.,.,CASSVGGHTEAFF,TGTGCCAGCAGCGTAGGCGGCCACACTGAAGCTTTCTTT
TRBJ2-7,TRBV5-4,few,TRBD2,CASSPRTSGYSYEQYF,TGTGCCAGCAGCCCGCGGACTAGCGGCTACTCCTACGAGCAGTACTTC
TRBJ2-5,TRBV14,.,TRBD2,CASSQMRGGAGETQYF,TGTGCCAGCAGCCAAATGCGGGGGGGGGCCGGAGAGACCCAGTACTTC
TRBJ2-2,TRBV27,.,.,CASSLRRGDGELFF,TGTGCCAGCAGTTTACGGAGGGGAGACGGGGAGCTGTTTTTT
TRBJ2-3,TRBV4-1,once,.,CASSQKTGTSTDTQYF,TGCGCCAGCAGCCAAAAGACAGGGACTAGCACAGATACGCAGTATTTT
TRBJ2-3,TRBV5-1,.,TRBD2,CASSRLAGKSTDTQYF,TGCGCCAGCAGCCGACTAGCGGGGAAGAGCACAGATACGCAGTATTTT
TRBJ2-5,TRBV9,.,TRBD2,CASSASGGKGAQYF,TGTGCCAGCAGCGCTAGCGGGGGGAAAGGGGCCCAGTACTTC
TRBJ2-5,TRBV11-2,.,TRBD1,CASSFRDRMVETQYF,TGTGCCAGCAGCTTCCGGGACAGGATGGTCGAGACCCAGTACTTC
TRBJ1-2,TRBV29-1,.,.,CSVYGTDYGYTF,TGCAGCGTTTACGGGACTGACTATGGCTACACCTTC
TRBJ2-1,TRBV6-5,.,TRBD1,CASSYSPGQGDNEQFF,TGTGCCAGCAGTTACTCGCCGGGACAGGGTGACAATGAGCAGTTCTTC